This entry lists 10 T cell receptor beta chains sequenced from one sample in a study of cytomegalovirus exposure and HLA in healthy donors. Researchers ran the PCR with 60 Vbeta and 13 Jbeta primers. Profiling relied on immunoSEQ multiplex PCR, and the TCRdb table lists in-frame clones only, not all of them. The sample yields 150,000 to 200,000 clones, more than 60% seen once. The sequenced material came from PBMCs. These receptors were taken from a man aged 40-50 years in good health and CMV-seronegative.

The V gene is TRBV19, the J gene TRBJ1-6, with a tentative D call TRBD1 (6 bases). The CDR3 is 16 amino acids. Germline V gene sequence: CDR1 LNHDA, CDR2 SQIVND (reference sequence). The V end was cut by 6 bases, the J end by 2 bases, with 14 bases between. The CDR3 bases are TGTGCCAGTAGAGGGGGAACAGCTACCTATAATTCACCCCTCCACTTT. Its translation is CASRGGTATYNSPLHF. The full variable domain, with the rest looked up from reference TRBV19 and TRBJ1-6, is DGGITQSPKYLFRKEGQNVTLSCEQNLNHDAMYWYRQDPGQGLRLIYYSQIVNDFQKGDIAEGYSVSREKKESFPLTVTSAQKNPTAFYLCASRGGTATYNSPLHFGNGTRLTVT.

This clone was detected only a few times. This chain joins TRBV4-1 and TRBJ1-1; 7 positions agree with TRBD1. CDR1 is MGHRA, CDR2 YSYEKL, per germline. The trim removed 4 bases at V and 0 bases at J, leaving 5 bases unmatched. There are 15 residues in the CDR3. The CDR3 here is CASSPRGQLNTEAFF. The CDR3 DNA sequence: TGCGCCAGCAGCCCACGGGGACAGCTGAACACTGAAGCTTTCTTT.

This sequence joins TRBV6-4 and TRBJ2-3; TRBD2 matches at 12 bases. The CDR3 consists of 15 residues. With V trimmed by 3 bases and J by 10 bases, 8 bases remained unmatched. CDR1 is MRHNA, CDR2 SNTAGT, per germline. CDR3 in amino acids: CASSELPSGGAPQYF. As DNA, the CDR3 is TGTGCCAGCAGTGAGCTCCCTAGCGGGGGGGCCCCGCAGTATTTT.

The V and J genes are TRBV6-5 and TRBJ1-5; the D is unclear. From germline, CDR1 is MNHEY and CDR2 SVGAGI. This CDR3 region has 14 residues. Trimming cost V 6 bases and J 1 base, with 10 bases left between them. The CDR3 here is CASRADNSNQPQHF. The CDR3 DNA reads TGTGCCAGCAGAGCTGACAACAGCAATCAGCCCCAGCATTTT.

In this sample, this clone turned up a few times. The CDR3 sequence is CASSLAVRGVDTQYF. CDR3 nucleotide sequence: TGTGCCAGCAGCTTGGCGGTCAGGGGGGTGGATACGCAGTATTTT. The chain has TRBV5-4 and TRBJ2-3; tentative D call: TRBD1 (7 bases). In germline, CDR1 is SGHNT, CDR2 YYREEE (reference sequence). The CDR3 has 15 amino acids. V lost 0 bases, J lost 6 bases, and 14 bases lay in between.

The chain employs TRBV5-4 and TRBJ2-5, with a weak D call TRBD2 (5 bases). The CDR3 length is 14 residues. V was pared by 0 bases and J by 5 bases, with 11 bases between. Germline V gives CDR1 SGHNT, CDR2 YYREEE (reference sequence). DNA of the CDR3: TGTGCCAGCAGCTTGGACAGAAGGGAGGAGACCCAGTACTTC. Protein: CASSLDRREETQYF.

This chain links TRBV19 with TRBJ1-1; weak D call: TRBD1 (5 bases). Between the trimmed V and J ends, which lost 4 bases and 1 base, there was a span of 16 bases. CDR3 length: 16 amino acids. The germline gives CDR1 LNHDA, CDR2 SQIVND (reference sequence). The CDR3 protein is CASSTEWTTKNTEAFF. DNA for the CDR3: TGTGCCAGTAGTACCGAATGGACAACTAAGAACACTGAAGCTTTCTTT.

This clone is classed as medium-sized. J is TRBJ2-1 and V is TRBV4-3; 13 nucleotides align to TRBD2. Losses at the gene ends were 5 bases for V and 5 bases for J; bases not matched to a gene: 15. The germline CDR1 and CDR2 sequences are LGHNA and YSLEER. The CDR3 is 19 residues long. The CDR3, as DNA: TGCGCCAGCAGCTACACTAGCGGGGGGGTCCGAGTCCCAGACAATGAGCAGTTCTTC. Protein product: CASSYTSGGVRVPDNEQFF.

This rearrangement joins TRBV2 to TRBJ1-4; D ambiguous. Germline assignment: CDR1 SNHLY and CDR2 FYNNEI. V was pared by 1 base and J by 3 bases, with 9 bases between. This CDR3 is 15 amino acids long. CDR3 in amino acids: CASSEGAGANEKLFF. CDR3 nucleotide sequence: TGTGCCAGCAGTGAAGGGGCAGGCGCTAATGAAAAACTGTTTTTT.

This clone was observed once. The genes are TRBV16 and TRBJ2-1, with D maybe TRBD1 (5 bases). This CDR3 has 15 amino acids. Germline CDR1 and CDR2: KGHSY and FQNENV. The germline V and J ends were trimmed by 5 bases and 0 bases, with 11 bases remaining between them. The CDR3 is CASSVRASSYNEQFF. CDR3 DNA sequence: TGTGCCAGCAGCGTCAGGGCAAGCTCCTACAATGAGCAGTTCTTC.